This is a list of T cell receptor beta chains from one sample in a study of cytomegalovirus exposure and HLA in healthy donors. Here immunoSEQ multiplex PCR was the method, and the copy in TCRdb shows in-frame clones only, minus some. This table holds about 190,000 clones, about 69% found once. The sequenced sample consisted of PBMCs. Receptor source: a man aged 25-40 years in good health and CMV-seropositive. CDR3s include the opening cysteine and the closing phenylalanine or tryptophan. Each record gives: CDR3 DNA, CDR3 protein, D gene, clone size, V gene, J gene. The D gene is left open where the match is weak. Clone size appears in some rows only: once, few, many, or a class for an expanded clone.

DNA: TGTGCCAGCAGCCCGCGAGAGACCCAGTACTTC
CDR3: CASSPRETQYF
D: NA
size: few
V: TRBV7-2
J: TRBJ2-5

DNA: TGCGCCAGCATCGGACAGACAAACACCGGGGAGCTGTTTTTT
CDR3: CASIGQTNTGELFF
D: NA
size: NA
V: TRBV5-1
J: TRBJ2-2

DNA: TGTGCCTGGACCCTAGCGGGGGGTAGCTCCTACGAGCAGTACTTC
CDR3: CAWTLAGGSSYEQYF
D: TRBD2
size: few
V: TRBV30
J: TRBJ2-7

DNA: TGTGCCAGCAGCGTACTAGCGACAGATACGCAGTATTTT
CDR3: CASSVLATDTQYF
D: TRBD2
size: NA
V: TRBV5-6
J: TRBJ2-3

DNA: TGTGCCAGCAGCTTTCCGGACAGGGCTATAAGCAATCAGCCCCAGCATTTT
CDR3: CASSFPDRAISNQPQHF
D: TRBD1
size: NA
V: TRBV11-3
J: TRBJ1-5

DNA: TGCGCCAGCAGCTTTCGGGGACTAGCGGGAGAGGAGCAGTACTTC
CDR3: CASSFRGLAGEEQYF
D: TRBD2
size: NA
V: TRBV5-1
J: TRBJ2-7

DNA: TGTGCCTGGAGTGCAGGACAGGGGAGTTCACCCCTCCACTTT
CDR3: CAWSAGQGSSPLHF
D: TRBD1
size: NA
V: TRBV30
J: TRBJ1-6

DNA: TGTGCCAGCAGTTTGCAGGCTGTGCTCCAAGAGACCCAGTACTTC
CDR3: CASSLQAVLQETQYF
D: NA
size: few
V: TRBV6-5
J: TRBJ2-5

DNA: TGTGCCAGCAGCTTGGAGTTGAGGAAGTACTTC
CDR3: CASSLELRKYF
D: NA
size: NA
V: TRBV7-2
J: TRBJ2-5

DNA: TGTGCCAGCAGTTTTCGTTCGGGGTTCTACAATGAGCAGTTCTTC
CDR3: CASSFRSGFYNEQFF
D: NA
size: NA
V: TRBV27
J: TRBJ2-1

DNA: TGTGCCAGCAGTTCCCCGGGACTAGCGGGATCCTGTGAGCAGTACTTC
CDR3: CASSSPGLAGSCEQYF
D: TRBD2
size: NA
V: TRBV6-5
J: TRBJ2-7

DNA: TGTGCCAGCACCCGACAGTACAATCAGCCCCAGCATTTT
CDR3: CASTRQYNQPQHF
D: NA
size: few
V: TRBV6-6
J: TRBJ1-5

DNA: TGTGCCATCAGTGACGAAACCACATACCTCTATGGCTACACCTTC
CDR3: CAISDETTYLYGYTF
D: NA
size: few
V: TRBV10-3
J: TRBJ1-2

DNA: TGTGCCAGCAGTTTAGGGCTCACAGATACGCAGTATTTT
CDR3: CASSLGLTDTQYF
D: NA
size: NA
V: TRBV27
J: TRBJ2-3

DNA: TGTGCCAGCAGTTACTCCTCGGGACTGACTGGGGGAACCCAGTACTTC
CDR3: CASSYSSGLTGGTQYF
D: NA
size: NA
V: TRBV6-5
J: TRBJ2-5

DNA: TGTGCCAGCAGCGCGGGACTCTGGAATGAGCAGTTCTTC
CDR3: CASSAGLWNEQFF
D: NA
size: NA
V: TRBV7-2
J: TRBJ2-1

DNA: TGCAGCGTCTCAGCGGGAGTAGCCGGGGAGCTGTTTTTT
CDR3: CSVSAGVAGELFF
D: TRBD2
size: NA
V: TRBV29-1
J: TRBJ2-2

DNA: TGTGCCAGCCAAGGGGGCACAGATACGCAGTATTTT
CDR3: CASQGGTDTQYF
D: NA
size: NA
V: TRBV6-6
J: TRBJ2-3

DNA: TGTGCCAGCAGCTGGGGCGGGGGGCCAGATACGCAGTATTTT
CDR3: CASSWGGGPDTQYF
D: TRBD2
size: once
V: TRBV7-9
J: TRBJ2-3

DNA: TGTGCCAGCAGTTACGAAAGGGCGGGACGGACCTACGAGCAGTACTTC
CDR3: CASSYERAGRTYEQYF
D: NA
size: NA
V: TRBV6-6
J: TRBJ2-7

DNA: TGTGCCAGCAGCTTAGTCGATGAGGGTCAGCCCCAGCATTTT
CDR3: CASSLVDEGQPQHF
D: NA
size: NA
V: TRBV7-8
J: TRBJ1-5

DNA: TGCGCCAGCAGCTTGACGGTTAACTCCTATAATTCACCCCTCCACTTT
CDR3: CASSLTVNSYNSPLHF
D: NA
size: NA
V: TRBV5-1
J: TRBJ1-6

DNA: TGCGCCAGCAGCCCGGGAAGCTCCTACAATGAGCAGTTCTTC
CDR3: CASSPGSSYNEQFF
D: NA
size: NA
V: TRBV5-1
J: TRBJ2-1

DNA: TGTGCCTGGGGACTTTTGAACACTGAAGCTTTCTTT
CDR3: CAWGLLNTEAFF
D: NA
size: NA
V: TRBV30
J: TRBJ1-1

DNA: TGTGCCATCAGACAGGATTACTATGGCTACACCTTC
CDR3: CAIRQDYYGYTF
D: NA
size: NA
V: TRBV10-3
J: TRBJ1-2

DNA: TGCGCCAGCAGCTTCGGACAGGGGGCGGAGACCCAGTACTTC
CDR3: CASSFGQGAETQYF
D: TRBD1
size: NA
V: TRBV5-1
J: TRBJ2-5

DNA: TGTGCCAGCAGCTTGGGACAGAGCTATGGCTACACCTTC
CDR3: CASSLGQSYGYTF
D: TRBD1
size: NA
V: TRBV7-3
J: TRBJ1-2

DNA: TGTGCCAGCTCACCAGGGGCGGGAGCGGGCACAGATACGCAGTATTTT
CDR3: CASSPGAGAGTDTQYF
D: TRBD2
size: NA
V: TRBV18
J: TRBJ2-3

DNA: TGCGCCAGCAGCTCCGAGGGTTGGGAAAGCTCCTACGAGCAGTACTTC
CDR3: CASSSEGWESSYEQYF
D: NA
size: NA
V: TRBV5-1
J: TRBJ2-7

DNA: TGTGCCAGCAGCTTAGAGTTGCCCGGGGCCAAAAACATTCAGTACTTC
CDR3: CASSLELPGAKNIQYF
D: NA
size: once
V: TRBV7-9
J: TRBJ2-4

DNA: TGTGCCAGCAGTCCGCAGGACTATGACTACGAGCAGTACTTC
CDR3: CASSPQDYDYEQYF
D: NA
size: NA
V: TRBV28
J: TRBJ2-7

DNA: TGTGCCAGCAGCTTAGGACCGACAGGCTACACCTTC
CDR3: CASSLGPTGYTF
D: NA
size: NA
V: TRBV7-9
J: TRBJ1-2

DNA: TGCGCCAGCAGCCTTGGAAGAGGGGTGGCGGGGACAGGGTTGACCGGGGAGCTGTTTTTT
CDR3: CASSLGRGVAGTGLTGELFF
D: TRBD1
size: few
V: TRBV4-1
J: TRBJ2-2

DNA: TGCGCCAGCGGCGGAGACGGGATGAACACTGAAGCTTTCTTT
CDR3: CASGGDGMNTEAFF
D: NA
size: NA
V: TRBV5-1
J: TRBJ1-1

DNA: TGTGCTAGTGGTTTCTTACTCGGACAGGGCGCAGGCGAGCAGTACTTC
CDR3: CASGFLLGQGAGEQYF
D: TRBD1
size: NA
V: TRBV12-5
J: TRBJ2-7

DNA: TGTGCCTGGAGTGGGCTGGAGCAGTTCTTC
CDR3: CAWSGLEQFF
D: NA
size: once
V: TRBV30
J: TRBJ2-1

DNA: TGCGCCAGCAGCCAAGGGGTCGGGACAGCCCAAGAGACCCAGTACTTC
CDR3: CASSQGVGTAQETQYF
D: TRBD1
size: NA
V: TRBV4-1
J: TRBJ2-5

DNA: TGTGCCAGCAGCGGTGGAGGGTTCTCTGGAAACACCATATATTTT
CDR3: CASSGGGFSGNTIYF
D: NA
size: NA
V: TRBV5-4
J: TRBJ1-3

DNA: TGTGCCAGCAGCTCCCCGTACCAGGACAGGGGAGGGAGTATAAATGAGCAGTACTTC
CDR3: CASSSPYQDRGGSINEQYF
D: TRBD1
size: NA
V: TRBV28
J: TRBJ2-7

DNA: TGTGCCAGCAGCCGATTGGACAGGGGTAGGAATGATGAGCAGTTCTTC
CDR3: CASSRLDRGRNDEQFF
D: TRBD1
size: NA
V: TRBV4-2
J: TRBJ2-1

DNA: TGTGCCACCAGCAGAAGACAGGGCGGCACCATATATTTT
CDR3: CATSRRQGGTIYF
D: TRBD1
size: NA
V: TRBV15
J: TRBJ1-3

DNA: TGTGCCAGCAGTCCTGGGACAGGGGCCTCCTACGAGCAGTACTTC
CDR3: CASSPGTGASYEQYF
D: TRBD1
size: few
V: TRBV28
J: TRBJ2-7

DNA: TGTGCCAGTAGTTTTAGACAGGGAGGAGAGACCCAGTACTTC
CDR3: CASSFRQGGETQYF
D: NA
size: NA
V: TRBV19
J: TRBJ2-5

DNA: TGTGCCAGCAGCTTCGGGCAGGGGAGCTACGAGCAGTACTTC
CDR3: CASSFGQGSYEQYF
D: NA
size: once
V: TRBV7-2
J: TRBJ2-7

DNA: TGTGCTAGTGGGGATGGACAGGAAAGCACAGATACGCAGTATTTT
CDR3: CASGDGQESTDTQYF
D: TRBD1
size: few
V: TRBV12-5
J: TRBJ2-3

DNA: TGTGCCAACCAACCCCGAACAGGGCTCGGTGGCTACACCTTC
CDR3: CANQPRTGLGGYTF
D: NA
size: NA
V: TRBV5-8
J: TRBJ1-2

DNA: TGCGCCAGCAGTGAGATACAGGGGTTTAGCACAGATACGCAGTATTTT
CDR3: CASSEIQGFSTDTQYF
D: TRBD1
size: once
V: TRBV10-1
J: TRBJ2-3

DNA: TGTGCCAGCAGCACAGGGGGCATTATCTCCTACGAGCAGTACTTC
CDR3: CASSTGGIISYEQYF
D: TRBD1
size: NA
V: TRBV7-8
J: TRBJ2-7

DNA: TGTGCCACCAGCAGAGATCTATTCACCGGGGAGCTGTTTTTT
CDR3: CATSRDLFTGELFF
D: NA
size: NA
V: TRBV15
J: TRBJ2-2

DNA: TGTGCCAGCAGTGGGGGAGCGCTGTTTTTT
CDR3: CASSGGALFF
D: NA
size: NA
V: TRBV2
J: TRBJ2-2

DNA: TGTGCCAGCAGCTCGAGCGGGAGTTTCGACGAGCAGTACTTC
CDR3: CASSSSGSFDEQYF
D: TRBD2
size: NA
V: TRBV7-9
J: TRBJ2-7

DNA: TGTGCCAGCAGAGTGGGACAGGGTCCCAATCAGCCCCAGCATTTT
CDR3: CASRVGQGPNQPQHF
D: TRBD1
size: NA
V: TRBV2
J: TRBJ1-5

DNA: TGTGCCTGGAGTGGGACAGGGGGAACCTACGAGCAGTACTTC
CDR3: CAWSGTGGTYEQYF
D: TRBD1
size: NA
V: TRBV30
J: TRBJ2-7

DNA: TGTGCCAGCAGCGACCAGGACAGGAGGGGTGGCTACACCTTC
CDR3: CASSDQDRRGGYTF
D: TRBD1
size: once
V: TRBV9
J: TRBJ1-2

DNA: TGTGCTAGTGGTTGGGGGGGCGGACAGGGAGAGACCCAGTACTTC
CDR3: CASGWGGGQGETQYF
D: NA
size: NA
V: TRBV12-5
J: TRBJ2-5

DNA: TGTGCCAGCAGCACTTCAGCGGGAGTTGGAAACAATGAGCAGTTCTTC
CDR3: CASSTSAGVGNNEQFF
D: TRBD2
size: few
V: TRBV9
J: TRBJ2-1

DNA: TGTGCCAGCTCACCTGCGGGACGGTTGAACACTGAAGCTTTCTTT
CDR3: CASSPAGRLNTEAFF
D: NA
size: few
V: TRBV18
J: TRBJ1-1

DNA: TGTGCCAGTAGTATAGACTCCGGGACAGGGGCTACCTTC
CDR3: CASSIDSGTGATF
D: TRBD1
size: NA
V: TRBV19
J: TRBJ1-2

DNA: TGTGCCTGGAGTATAAGGAACGGGATTTACAATGAGCAGTTCTTC
CDR3: CAWSIRNGIYNEQFF
D: NA
size: NA
V: TRBV30
J: TRBJ2-1

DNA: TGTGCCAGCTCTCCCGGGACACAGAATGAAAAACTGTTTTTT
CDR3: CASSPGTQNEKLFF
D: NA
size: NA
V: TRBV18
J: TRBJ1-4